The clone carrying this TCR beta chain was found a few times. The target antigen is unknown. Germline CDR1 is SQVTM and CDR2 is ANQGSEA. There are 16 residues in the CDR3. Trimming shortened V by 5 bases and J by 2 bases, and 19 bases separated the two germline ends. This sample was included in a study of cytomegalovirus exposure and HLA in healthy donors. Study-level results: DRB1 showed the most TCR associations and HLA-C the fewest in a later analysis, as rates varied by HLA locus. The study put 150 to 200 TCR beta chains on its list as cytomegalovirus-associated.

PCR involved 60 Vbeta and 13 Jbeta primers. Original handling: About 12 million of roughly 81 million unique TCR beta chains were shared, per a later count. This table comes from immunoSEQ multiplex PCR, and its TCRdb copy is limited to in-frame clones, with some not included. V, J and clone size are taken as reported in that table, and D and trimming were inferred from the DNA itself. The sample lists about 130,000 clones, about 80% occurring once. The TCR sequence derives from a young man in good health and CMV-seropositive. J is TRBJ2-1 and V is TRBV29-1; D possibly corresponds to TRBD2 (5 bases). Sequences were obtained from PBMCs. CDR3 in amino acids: CSVRRTAYDPYNEQFF. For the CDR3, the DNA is TGCAGCGTTCGGAGGACCGCATACGACCCCTACAATGAGCAGTTCTTC.